This T cell receptor (beta chain) was retrieved from a study of blood T cell repertoires in COVID-19. This clone was seen a few times. Assay: immunoSEQ multiplex PCR; the TCRdb copy retains only in-frame clones and omits some. The sample has fewer than 100,000 clones, almost 85% seen once. The CDR3 runs 16 residues. Germline-derived CDR1 and CDR2 are MNHNS and SASEGT. Germline trimming cut 0 bases from V and 8 bases from J; bases unmatched to any gene: 8. The sequence was collected from a man aged 45 to 65 with COVID-19, enrolled during active disease. This rearrangement joins TRBV6-1 to TRBJ2-1, with 9 bases aligning to TRBD2. The sample consisted of peripheral blood. The DNA of the CDR3 is TGTGCCAGCAGTGAAGCAGATAGTAGCGGGAGCTATGAGCAGTTCTTC. Its protein product is CASSEADSSGSYEQFF.